The entry below describes one T cell receptor beta chain. The investigators split CD4+ cells into a CD45RA+ naive subset and a CD45RA-negative memory subset. This record belongs to a study of shared clonotypes between healthy human individuals. Assay: immunoSEQ multiplex PCR; the TCRdb copy retains only in-frame clones and omits some. Of approximately 2,300,000 clones listed, around 92% were seen once; the top ten hold around 0.38%. The CDR3 is 18 amino acids. With V trimmed by 2 bases and J by 7 bases, 14 bases remained unmatched. Germline CDR1 SGHTA, CDR2 FQGNSA. The chain links TRBV7-2 to TRBJ2-5, with 12 positions matching TRBD2. The source material was naive CD4+ T cells from PBMCs. The subset was: CD45RA+ positively selected. The receptor was isolated from a man younger than 30 in good health. Some clones in this sample may be carry-over from other donors' samples. The CDR3 here is CASSLLGTSGRTLGTQYF. DNA for the CDR3: TGTGCCAGCAGCTTATTAGGCACTAGCGGGAGGACCTTGGGGACCCAGTACTTC.